This TCR beta chain derives from a study of CXCR3-negative and CXCR3-positive naive CD8 T cells. Whole-study results and caveats: CXCR3-negative and CXCR3-positive naive cells shared comparable TRBV-TRBJ usage, but memory cells did not. Naive cells positive for CXCR3 carried more hydrophobic TRB CDR3s than CXCR3-negative ones.

CDR1 and CDR2 from the germline V gene are SGHAT and FQNNGV. CDR3 length: 12 residues. This clonotype is identified as medium-sized from frequency. Its cognate antigen is unknown. Subsets of CD8+ T cells were each sorted in triplicate at some 300,000 cells apiece. UMI-labeled TRB cDNA libraries were prepared by 5' RACE. For each CDR3 protein, TCRdb gives one entry from its re-call of the 5' RACE reads, without DNA. There are about 6,900 distinct CDR3 sequences in the sample, with roughly 1.4% held by the top ten. V gene TRBV11-2 combines with J gene TRBJ2-3. The receptor comes from a human donor in good health. Some clones in this sample may be carry-over from other donors' samples. Sequenced: naive CXCR3+ CD8+ T cells from blood. The subset: CD45RO-CCR7+CD27+CD95- naive CD8+ T cells expressing CXCR3 (TNR3+). The CDR3 loop reads CASSLGTDTQYF.